These T cell receptor beta chains were read from a single sample in a study of T cell responses to AZD1222 COVID-19 vaccine. Some clones are missing from TCRdb's copy, which holds only in-frame ones; the method was immunoSEQ multiplex PCR. This table holds about 64,000 clones, around nine tenths found once. The specimen was peripheral blood, collected 28 days after the second dose of the MenACWY control vaccine. Receptors were obtained from an adult who received the MenACWY meningococcal vaccine as a control. The CDR3 runs from the conserved cysteine through the conserved F or W. A D gene is named only where the DNA matches it firmly. Not all rows give a size; the values are once, few, many and, for expanded clones, a class.

V	J	D	size	DNA	CDR3
TRBV28	TRBJ2-7	TRBD1	.	TGTGCCAGCAGTTCTCCGGGACAGGGGATGAGGGAGCAGTACTTC	CASSSPGQGMREQYF
TRBV30	TRBJ2-5	.	.	TGTGCCTGGAGTGTACGGCAGGTCCAAGAGACCCAGTACTTC	CAWSVRQVQETQYF
TRBV5-1	TRBJ2-1	.	.	TGCGCCAGCAGCTTGGCCTGGCTTAACAATGAGCAGTTCTTC	CASSLAWLNNEQFF
TRBV27	TRBJ2-2	.	.	TGTGCCAGCAGTCATGGACAGATAGGCGGGGAGCTGTTTTTT	CASSHGQIGGELFF
TRBV27	TRBJ1-2	.	once	TGTGCCAGCACCTCCGGGACCGAGGAAAGGAGCAGCTACACCTTC	CASTSGTEERSSYTF
TRBV6-5	TRBJ2-1	.	.	TGTGCCAGCAGTTACGGTAGCGATGAGCAGTTCTTC	CASSYGSDEQFF
TRBV18	TRBJ2-3	TRBD2	.	TGTGCCAGCTCAACCGGACTAGCCTTCACAGATACGCAGTATTTT	CASSTGLAFTDTQYF
TRBV27	TRBJ2-1	TRBD2	.	TGTGCCAGCAGTTTCGCGGGAGCGAGGGACAATGAGCAGTTCTTC	CASSFAGARDNEQFF
TRBV6-1	TRBJ1-1	.	.	TGTGCCAGCAGTGAAGTTCCTGCGGACAGCCGAGCTTTCTTT	CASSEVPADSRAFF
TRBV7-9	TRBJ2-3	.	.	TGTGCCAGCAGCGCGACTAGGACGAGTGGAGATACGCAGTATTTT	CASSATRTSGDTQYF
TRBV21-1	TRBJ2-7	.	few	TGTGCCAGCAGCAAACCCCTCGCGGGAGTTTCAGACTACGAGCAGTACTTC	CASSKPLAGVSDYEQYF
TRBV5-1	TRBJ2-1	.	.	TGCGCCAGCAGCCCAATTGACGGGAGAAAGTCGGATGAGCAGTTCTTC	CASSPIDGRKSDEQFF
TRBV3-1/TRBV3-2	TRBJ2-3	.	.	TGTGCCAGCAGCCAGGGGCGGGACTCCTCTAGCACAGATACGCAGTATTTT	CASSQGRDSSSTDTQYF
TRBV30	TRBJ2-7	TRBD2	.	TGTGCCTGGACCCTAGGACTAGCGGGAGACTGGCGCGAGCAGTACTTC	CAWTLGLAGDWREQYF
TRBV6-6	TRBJ2-2	.	once	TGTGCCAGCAGCTTAGAAAGCACCGGGGAGCTGTTTTTT	CASSLESTGELFF
TRBV19	TRBJ1-5	.	.	TGTGCCAGTACAAATGGGGAGGGCAGAAACAATCAGCCCCAGCATTTT	CASTNGEGRNNQPQHF
TRBV5-4	TRBJ2-2	TRBD2	.	TGTGCCAGCAGCTTGGCCCCTCTAGCGGGAGTAACGGACACCGGGGAGCTGTTTTTT	CASSLAPLAGVTDTGELFF
TRBV18	TRBJ2-3	TRBD2	.	TGTGCCAGCTCACCTACAGATATCGGACTAGCGGGAGGAATAAGCACAGATACGCAGTATTTT	CASSPTDIGLAGGISTDTQYF
TRBV27	TRBJ2-2	.	.	TGTGCCAGCAGTTTATCCGGGGAGCTGTTTTTT	CASSLSGELFF
TRBV12-3/TRBV12-4	TRBJ1-1	.	.	TGTGCCAGCGGACTTCGTGACACTGAAGCTTTCTTT	CASGLRDTEAFF
TRBV5-8	TRBJ2-7	TRBD1	.	TGTGCCAGCAGCTTTGGACAGGGTGGCGACGAGCAGTACTTC	CASSFGQGGDEQYF
TRBV2	TRBJ1-3	.	.	TGTGCCAGCAGTGGACAGGACTCTGGAAACACCATATATTTT	CASSGQDSGNTIYF
TRBV6-5	TRBJ1-2	.	.	TGTGCCAGCAGTTATTCGACAGGCTTCATCTATGGCTACACCTTC	CASSYSTGFIYGYTF
TRBV7-2	TRBJ2-3	.	.	TGTGCCAGCAGCTTAGGTGAAGGGAAGTATACGCAGTATTTT	CASSLGEGKYTQYF
TRBV4-1	TRBJ2-7	TRBD1	.	TGCGCCAGCAGCCAAGAACCCCCCATGGGACAGGGGTACGAGCAGTACTTC	CASSQEPPMGQGYEQYF
TRBV5-1	TRBJ2-7	.	.	TGCGCCAGCAGCTTGGCCGGAGCTACCTACGAGCAGTACTTC	CASSLAGATYEQYF
TRBV6-2/TRBV6-3	TRBJ2-3	TRBD2	.	TGTGCCAGCAGTTACTCGACGACTGGACTAGCGGGAGGCTATGCGCAGTATTTT	CASSYSTTGLAGGYAQYF
TRBV11-2	TRBJ2-5	TRBD2	.	TGTGCCAGCAGCCGCAGCGGGACCCCGGAGACCCAGTACTTC	CASSRSGTPETQYF
TRBV12-3/TRBV12-4	TRBJ1-2	.	.	TGTGCCAGCAGCCGACAGGTAGATGGCTACACCTTC	CASSRQVDGYTF
TRBV6-5	TRBJ1-1	.	.	TGTGCCAGCAGCGCGGGCACAAACACTGAAGCTTTCTTT	CASSAGTNTEAFF